These 18 T cell receptor beta chains were sequenced from one sample in a study of multiple sclerosis patients with progressive multifocal leukoencephalopathy. Time point here: time of PML onset. Generated by immunoSEQ multiplex PCR, the TCRdb table keeps only in-frame clones and is missing some. The sample yields 30,000 or so clones, about nine tenths seen once. Specimen: PBMCs, collected from a patient treated with natalizumab. The receptors shown here come from a middle-aged woman with progressive multifocal leukoencephalopathy.

The CDR3: CASSPPGRTNTGELFF. For the CDR3, the DNA is TGTGCCAGCTCACCACCAGGGAGGACGAACACCGGGGAGCTGTTTTTT. The gene calls are TRBV18 and TRBJ2-2; weak D call: TRBD2 (6 bases). Germline CDR1 reads KGHSH; CDR2 reads LQKENI. The CDR3 loop spans 16 amino acids. With 0 bases removed from V and 0 bases from J, the gap between germline ends came to 8 bases.

This rearrangement joins TRBV19 to TRBJ1-1, with a possible D match to TRBD1 (6 bases). Trimming left V 5 bases short and J 5 bases short, with 15 bases between. The CDR3 runs 14 residues. Germline CDR1 LNHDA, CDR2 SQIVND (reference sequence). The CDR3 reads CASSPRRGETEAFF. For the CDR3, the DNA is TGTGCCAGTAGTCCCCGAAGGGGGGAGACTGAAGCTTTCTTT.

This clone was detected once. The rearrangement links TRBV19 to TRBJ1-1, with D unclear. The V and J ends lost 5 bases and 0 bases respectively, with 10 bases between them. From germline, CDR1 is LNHDA and CDR2 SQIVND (reference sequence). This CDR3 region has 14 residues. The CDR3 sequence is CASSAPTVNTEAFF. In DNA, the CDR3 is TGTGCCAGTAGTGCCCCGACTGTGAACACTGAAGCTTTCTTT.

This clone has a single count. This chain's CDR3 is CASSLQAPGSGYTF. Written as DNA, the CDR3 is TGTGCCAGCAGCTTACAGGCGCCCGGGTCTGGCTACACCTTC. The chain joins TRBV13 to TRBJ1-2; D is unclear. The CDR3 spans 14 residues. In germline, CDR1 is PRHDT, CDR2 FYEKMQ (reference sequence). V shed 2 bases and J shed 7 bases, with 14 bases lying between them.

This chain connects TRBV28 to TRBJ2-1; the D is unclear. The ends were cut back, 6 bases at V and 10 bases at J, with 16 bases in the middle. The length of the CDR3 is 13 residues. CDR1 and CDR2 from the germline V gene are MDHEN and SYDVKM. In DNA, the CDR3 is TGTGCCAGCAGCCCAACGGCCCCTAAGGAGCAGTTCTTC. It is translated as CASSPTAPKEQFF.

V usage is TRBV7-2 and J usage is TRBJ2-5; D ambiguous. CDR1 and CDR2 from the germline V gene are SGHTA and FQGNSA. V was trimmed by 2 bases and J by 7 bases, leaving 11 bases between them. The CDR3 length is 13 residues. CDR3 protein: CASSLPPGWTQYF. DNA of the CDR3: TGTGCCAGCAGCTTACCCCCTGGTTGGACCCAGTACTTC.

This clone was detected only a few times. The rearrangement joins TRBV19 to TRBJ2-7, with D perhaps matching TRBD2 (5 bases). The V end lost 0 bases, the J end lost 1 base, and 10 bases lay between the germline ends. This CDR3 spans 15 amino acids. From germline, CDR1 is LNHDA and CDR2 SQIVND (reference sequence). The CDR3 DNA sequence: TGTGCCAGTAGTATAGATCGGGGTCCTTCCTACGAGCAGTACTTC. Amino acid sequence: CASSIDRGPSYEQYF.

This rearrangement joins TRBV4-3 to TRBJ2-7; D is unclear. Germline V CDR1 and CDR2: LGHNA, YSLEER. V was trimmed by 0 bases and J by 2 bases, leaving 8 bases between them. This CDR3 region has 14 residues. CDR3 in DNA: TGCGCCAGCAGCCAAGATCCCACGGCCTACGAGCAGTACTTC. As protein: CASSQDPTAYEQYF.

The chain couples TRBV6-4 to TRBJ2-1; D gene unclear. This CDR3 has 13 amino acids. Germline loops: CDR1 MRHNA, CDR2 SNTAGT. V dropped 0 bases and J dropped 5 bases, with 5 bases sitting between them. The CDR3 sequence is CASSDSTHNEQFF. In DNA, the CDR3 is TGTGCCAGCAGTGACTCAACACACAATGAGCAGTTCTTC.

The chain links TRBV12-5 to TRBJ2-7; 7 nucleotides match TRBD2. The V gene end was trimmed by 5 bases and the J gene end by 5 bases; junction bases not matched to a gene: 3. Germline V gives CDR1 LGHNT, CDR2 FRNRAP. The length of the CDR3 is 12 residues. CDR3 region: CASGVGLDEQYF. The CDR3 region has the DNA TGTGCTAGTGGTGTCGGACTAGACGAGCAGTACTTC.

The chain recombines TRBV4-1 with TRBJ1-2, with 8 bases matching TRBD1. V was clipped by 3 bases and J by 7 bases; unmatched bases: 10. The CDR3 has 15 amino acids. The germline CDR1 and CDR2 sequences are MGHRA and YSYEKL. CDR3 sequence: CASSHYEDREGGYTF. The CDR3, as DNA: TGCGCCAGCAGCCATTATGAGGACAGGGAAGGTGGCTACACCTTC.

The chain recombines TRBV29-1 with TRBJ1-2; no clear D gene. V lost 5 bases and J 0 bases, leaving 10 bases between the germline ends. Looked up from germline, CDR1 is SQVTM and CDR2 is ANQGSEA. The CDR3 runs 13 residues. CDR3: CSVWESPNYGYTF. The CDR3, as DNA: TGCAGCGTTTGGGAAAGCCCTAACTATGGCTACACCTTC.

This sequence joins TRBV6-1 and TRBJ1-2; D gene unclear. V lost 4 bases, J lost 1 base, and 13 bases lay in between. The germline gives CDR1 MNHNS, CDR2 SASEGT. The CDR3 is 15 residues long. This CDR3 reads CASSGDRVDNYGYTF. CDR3 sequence (DNA): TGTGCCAGCAGTGGAGATCGGGTTGATAACTATGGCTACACCTTC.

The rearrangement uses TRBV2 and TRBJ2-7, with TRBD1 matching over 10 bases. The CDR3 is made up of 14 amino acids. The V gene end was trimmed by 7 bases and the J gene end by 0 bases; junction bases not matched to a gene: 3. Germline CDR1 reads SNHLY; CDR2 reads FYNNEI. Written as DNA, the CDR3 is TGTGCCAGCAAGGGACAGGGGTCCTCCTACGAGCAGTACTTC. It is translated as CASKGQGSSYEQYF. The full variable domain, rest sourced from reference TRBV2 and TRBJ2-7, is EPEVTQTPSHQVTQMGQEVILRCVPISNHLYFYWYRQILGQKVEFLVSFYNNEISEKSEIFDDQFSVERPDGSNFTLKIRSTKLEDSAMYFCASKGQGSSYEQYFGPGTRLTVT.

The chain employs TRBV30 and TRBJ1-3, with 8 bases fitting TRBD1. V shed 2 bases and J 0 bases; nucleotides not matched to a gene: 3. The CDR3 has 15 residues. Germline assignment: CDR1 GTSNPN and CDR2 SVGIG (reference sequence). The CDR3 DNA reads as TGTGCCTGGAGTCGGACAGGGTACTCTGGAAACACCATATATTTT. Translating it yields CAWSRTGYSGNTIYF.

The chain is built from TRBV7-9 and TRBJ1-5; tentative D call: TRBD1 (5 bases). The CDR3 covers 14 residues. Per germline, CDR1 SEHNR and CDR2 FQNEAQ (reference sequence). The germline V and J ends were trimmed by 3 bases and 3 bases, with 9 bases remaining between them. The CDR3 region has the DNA TGTGCCAGCAGCTTGGGGGGACCCAATCAGCCCCAGCATTTT. This translates into CASSLGGPNQPQHF. The variable domain in full, with the rest retrieved from reference TRBV7-9 and TRBJ1-5, is DTGVSQNPRHKITKRGQNVTFRCDPISEHNRLYWYRQTLGQGPEFLTYFQNEAQLEKSRLLSDRFSAERPKGSFSTLEIQRTEQGDSAMYLCASSLGGPNQPQHFGDGTRLSIL.

This sequence joins TRBV4-1 and TRBJ2-7; 7 nucleotides align to TRBD2. Germline V lookup: CDR1 MGHRA, CDR2 YSYEKL. The CDR3 has 16 residues. After removal of 3 bases from V and 1 base from J, the junction contained 9 bases not matched to a gene. CDR3 loop: CASSQHSSGYSYEQYF. The CDR3 DNA follows: TGCGCCAGCAGCCAGCACTCTAGCGGTTATTCCTACGAGCAGTACTTC.

The chain carries TRBV5-1 and TRBJ2-7, with no clear D. Germline CDR1 and CDR2: SGHRS and YFSETQ. The length of the CDR3 is 12 residues. Trimming left V 0 bases short and J 1 base short, with 2 bases between. The chain's CDR3 is CASSLESYEQYF. DNA of the CDR3: TGCGCCAGCAGCTTGGAGTCCTACGAGCAGTACTTC.